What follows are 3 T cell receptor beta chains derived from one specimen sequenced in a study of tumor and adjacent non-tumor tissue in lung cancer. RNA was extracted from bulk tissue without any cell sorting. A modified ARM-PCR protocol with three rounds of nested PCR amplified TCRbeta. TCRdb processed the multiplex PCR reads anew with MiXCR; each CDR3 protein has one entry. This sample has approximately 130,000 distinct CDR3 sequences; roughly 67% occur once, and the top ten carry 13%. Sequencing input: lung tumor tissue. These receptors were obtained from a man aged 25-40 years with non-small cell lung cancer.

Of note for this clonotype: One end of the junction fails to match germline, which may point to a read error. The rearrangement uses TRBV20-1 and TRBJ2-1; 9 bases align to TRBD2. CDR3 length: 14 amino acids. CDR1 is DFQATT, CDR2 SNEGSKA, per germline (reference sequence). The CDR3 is CSTRELAGFNEQCF. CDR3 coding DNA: TGCAGTACTAGAGAGCTAGCGGGATTCAATGAGCAGTGCTTC.

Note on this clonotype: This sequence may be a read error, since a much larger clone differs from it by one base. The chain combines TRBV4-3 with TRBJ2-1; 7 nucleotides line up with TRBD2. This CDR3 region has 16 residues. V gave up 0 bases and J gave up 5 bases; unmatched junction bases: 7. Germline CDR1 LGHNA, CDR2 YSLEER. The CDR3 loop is CASSQEIGRLNNEQFF. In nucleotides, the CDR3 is TGCGCCAGCAGCCAAGAAATCGGGAGGTTGAACAATGAGCAGTTCTTC.

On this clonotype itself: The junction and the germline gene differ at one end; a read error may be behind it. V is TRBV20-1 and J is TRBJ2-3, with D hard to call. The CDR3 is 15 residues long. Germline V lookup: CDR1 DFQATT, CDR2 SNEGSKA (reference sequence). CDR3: CNAGDRVTSTDTQYF. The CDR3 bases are TGCAATGCTGGCGACCGGGTAACTAGCACAGATACGCAGTATTTT.